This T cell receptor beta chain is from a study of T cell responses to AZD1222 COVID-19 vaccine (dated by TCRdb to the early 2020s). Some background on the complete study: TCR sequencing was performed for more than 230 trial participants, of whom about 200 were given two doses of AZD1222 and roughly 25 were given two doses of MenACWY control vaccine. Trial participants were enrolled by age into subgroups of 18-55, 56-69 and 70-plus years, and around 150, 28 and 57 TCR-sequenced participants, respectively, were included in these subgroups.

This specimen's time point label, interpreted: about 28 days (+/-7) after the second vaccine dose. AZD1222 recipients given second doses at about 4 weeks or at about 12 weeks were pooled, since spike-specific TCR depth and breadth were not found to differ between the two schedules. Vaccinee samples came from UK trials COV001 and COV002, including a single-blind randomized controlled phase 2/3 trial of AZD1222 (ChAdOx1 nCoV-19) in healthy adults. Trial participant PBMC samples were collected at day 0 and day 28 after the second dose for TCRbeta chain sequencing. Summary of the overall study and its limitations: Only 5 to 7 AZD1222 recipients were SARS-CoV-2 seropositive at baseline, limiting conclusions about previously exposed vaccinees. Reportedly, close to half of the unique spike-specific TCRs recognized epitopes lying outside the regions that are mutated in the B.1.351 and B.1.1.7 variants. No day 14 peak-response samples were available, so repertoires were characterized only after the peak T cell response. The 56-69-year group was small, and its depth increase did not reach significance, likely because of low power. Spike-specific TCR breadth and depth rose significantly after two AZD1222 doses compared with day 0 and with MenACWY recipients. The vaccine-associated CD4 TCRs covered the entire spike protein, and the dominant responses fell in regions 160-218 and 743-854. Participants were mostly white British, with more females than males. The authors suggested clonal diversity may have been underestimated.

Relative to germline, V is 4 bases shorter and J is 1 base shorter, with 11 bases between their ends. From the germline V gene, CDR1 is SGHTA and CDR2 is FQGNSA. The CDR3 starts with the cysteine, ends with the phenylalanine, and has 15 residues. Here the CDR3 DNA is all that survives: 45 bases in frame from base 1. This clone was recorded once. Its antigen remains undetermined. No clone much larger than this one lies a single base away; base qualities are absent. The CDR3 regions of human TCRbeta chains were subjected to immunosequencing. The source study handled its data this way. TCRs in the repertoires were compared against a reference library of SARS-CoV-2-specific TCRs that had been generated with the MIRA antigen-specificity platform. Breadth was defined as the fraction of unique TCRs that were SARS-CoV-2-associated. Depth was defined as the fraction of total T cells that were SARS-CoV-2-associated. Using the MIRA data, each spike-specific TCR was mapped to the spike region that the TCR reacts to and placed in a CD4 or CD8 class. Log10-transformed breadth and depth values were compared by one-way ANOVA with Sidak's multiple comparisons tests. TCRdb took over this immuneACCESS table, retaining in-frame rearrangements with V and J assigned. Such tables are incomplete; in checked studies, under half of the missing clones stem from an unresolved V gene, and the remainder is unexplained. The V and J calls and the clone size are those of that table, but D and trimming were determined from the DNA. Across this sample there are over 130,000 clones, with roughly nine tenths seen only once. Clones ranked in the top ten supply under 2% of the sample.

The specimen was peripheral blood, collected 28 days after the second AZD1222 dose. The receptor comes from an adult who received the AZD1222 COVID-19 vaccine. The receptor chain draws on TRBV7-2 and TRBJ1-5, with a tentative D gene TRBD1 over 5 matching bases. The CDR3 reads CASSSGQKSNQPQHF. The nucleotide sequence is TGTGCCAGCAGCTCTGGACAAAAAAGCAATCAGCCCCAGCATTTT.